What follows describes a single T cell receptor (beta chain). Many counts were recorded for this clonotype. Its target antigen remains unknown. Per-base qualities were not stored, and no clone one base away is much larger. This record belongs to a study of response to subunit inactivated influenza vaccine (dated by TCRdb to between 2018 and 2020). The study in broad terms: To follow how T cells responded to a trivalent subunit inactivated influenza vaccine, the researchers relied on deep quantitative profiling of the T cell receptor repertoire. What the study reported, not specific to this receptor: According to the authors, only a limited number of new T cells may be recruited by each seasonal influenza vaccination.

The library was built by means of RT-PCR. Sequencing used an Illumina HiSeq 2500. TCRdb trimmed public reads at Q25 via fastp, called clones via MiXCR and kept in-frame beta chains. Rows are combined by CDR3 protein, so each entry shows the most common genes and DNA. Recorded for this sample are around 530,000 distinct CDR3 sequences; 12% of them occurred a single time. About 9.4% of the sample comes from the top ten. The germline V gene (reference sequence) supplies CDR1 DFQATT and CDR2 SNEGSKA. At the junction V is shortened by 0 bases and J by 4 bases, with 10 bases in between. Including cysteine and phenylalanine, the CDR3 has 13 amino acids. Kept here is only the CDR3 DNA, which spans 39 bases and is read in frame from base 1.

The sequence came from a man aged 45-60 years who received an inactivated influenza vaccine. Donor details come from another sample of the same person, matched by shared clones. This sample comprised PBMCs from blood, obtained on the day of vaccination. The V and J genes are TRBV20-1 and TRBJ2-7; TRBD1 is possibly the D segment (5 matching bases). In nucleotide form, the sequence is TGCAGTGCTAGAGAGGGGCAGGAATACGAGCAGTACTTC. Translated, this is CSAREGQEYEQYF.